The 17 T cell receptor beta chains below were found in one sample sequenced in a study of T-cell memory formation after mild COVID-19. TCRdb processed the 5' RACE reads anew with MiXCR; each CDR3 protein has one entry. The data contain hundreds of thousands of distinct CDR3 sequences, 20% to 30% of them singletons. Sequenced: PBMCs or a T cell subset sorted from them (not recorded which). These receptors were collected from an adult woman who had mild COVID-19 (a few samples of this study predate the infection). Cell type and time point are not known.

This clonotype was observed a handful of times. The chain joins TRBV5-1 to TRBJ2-7; D remains ambiguous. The V gene lost 0 bases and the J gene lost 0 bases, with 7 bases spanning the gap. Germline CDR1 SGHRS, CDR2 YFSETQ. The CDR3 has 14 amino acids. Here the CDR3 DNA reads TGCGCCAGCAGCTTGGGCAGCGTCTCCTACGAGCAGTACTTC. Amino acid sequence: CASSLGSVSYEQYF.

The rearrangement links TRBV18 to TRBJ1-3, with D possibly matching TRBD1 (6 bases). CDR1 and CDR2 (germline): KGHSH, LQKENI. The CDR3 runs 15 residues. V was shortened by 3 bases and J by 7 bases, with 16 bases between the two germline ends. The CDR3 here is CASSPKQGLDNTIYF. The CDR3 DNA is TGTGCCAGCTCACCTAAACAGGGACTCGACAACACCATATATTTT.

This clonotype was seen more than once but under ten times. The V and J genes are TRBV12-3 or TRBV12-4 and TRBJ2-1; TRBD2 agrees at 8 bases. CDR3 length: 14 amino acids. The V segment lost 5 bases and the J segment 7 bases; nucleotides outside the gene matches: 7. CDR3 bases: TGTGCCAGCAGTGCCCGGGAGGGGGAAAATGAGCAGTTCTTC. Translated, it gives CASSAREGENEQFF.

This clonotype has just a few counts. Written as DNA, the CDR3 is TGCGCCAGCCGTTTAAACATACAGGGGCCCACAGATACGCAGTATTTT. The encoded protein is CASRLNIQGPTDTQYF. The chain carries TRBV10-2 and TRBJ2-3, with 7 bases identical to TRBD1. V shed 8 bases, J shed 2 bases, and the junction held 13 bases outside the gene matches. CDR1 and CDR2 from the germline V gene are WSHSY and SAAADI. The CDR3 is 16 amino acids.

V usage is TRBV2 and J usage is TRBJ2-7; TRBD1 agrees at 7 bases. The ends lost 6 bases at V and 2 bases at J; junction bases unmatched: 4. Looked up from germline, CDR1 is SNHLY and CDR2 is FYNNEI. This CDR3 spans 13 amino acids. CDR3 sequence reads: CASRQTGPYEQYF. The CDR3, as DNA: TGTGCCAGCAGGCAGACAGGGCCCTACGAGCAGTACTTC.

The chain carries TRBV7-3 and TRBJ2-2; TRBD2 matches 15 bases. The CDR3 consists of 18 residues. V was clipped by 5 bases and J by 4 bases; unmatched bases: 8. Germline V gives CDR1 SGHTA, CDR2 FQGTGA. The CDR3, as DNA: TGTGCCAGCAGCCCGGGACTAGCGGGGGGCCTGGGCACCGGGGAGCTGTTTTTT. It encodes CASSPGLAGGLGTGELFF.

The CDR3 nucleotides are TGCAGTGCTAGACAGGTGGGAAACATTCAGTACTTC. Its translation: CSARQVGNIQYF. V and J are TRBV20-1 and TRBJ2-4; D is unclear. V was cut by 2 bases and J by 6 bases, with 8 bases left in between. The CDR3 contains 12 residues. The germline gives CDR1 DFQATT, CDR2 SNEGSKA (reference sequence).

V is TRBV6-4 and J is TRBJ1-1; tentative D call: TRBD1 (6 bases). V lost 3 bases to trimming and J lost 4 bases, with 9 bases between them. The CDR3 extends over 13 amino acids. CDR1 MRHNA and CDR2 SNTAGT come from the germline V gene. CDR3 nucleotide sequence: TGTGCCAGCAGTGATTGGGGGGCCACTGAAGCTTTCTTT. This encodes CASSDWGATEAFF.

The V gene is TRBV5-4, the J gene TRBJ2-3; 9 positions match TRBD2. The length of the CDR3 is 16 residues. J gave up 4 bases and V 0 bases, and 6 bases lay outside the gene matches. Germline CDR1 and CDR2: SGHNT and YYREEE (reference sequence). The CDR3 DNA reads as TGTGCCAGCAGCTTGGCGGCGGGGGGGCCCCCAGATACGCAGTATTTT. This gives the protein CASSLAAGGPPDTQYF. Looking up the rest from reference TRBV5-4 and TRBJ2-3 gives the full variable domain: ETGVTQSPTHLIKTRGQQVTLRCSSQSGHNTVSWYQQALGQGPQFIFQYYREEENGRGNFPPRFSGLQFPNYSSELNVNALELDDSALYLCASSLAAGGPPDTQYFGPGTRLTVL.

This clonotype has a handful of counts. The rearrangement links TRBV7-9 to TRBJ2-5; D is uncertain. The V and J ends lost 4 bases and 5 bases respectively, with 17 bases between them. The germline V gene has CDR1 SEHNR and CDR2 FQNEAQ (reference sequence). The CDR3 runs 15 residues. CDR3 amino acids: CASSSSSRVEETQYF. Here the CDR3 DNA reads TGTGCCAGCAGCTCAAGTTCACGGGTGGAGGAGACCCAGTACTTC.

This chain uses TRBV7-3 with TRBJ2-5; 7 bases align to TRBD1. This CDR3 has 13 residues. The germline V gene has CDR1 SGHTA and CDR2 FQGTGA. J gave up 3 bases and V 4 bases, and 2 bases lay outside the gene matches. CDR3 DNA: TGTGCCAGCAGCTCGACAGGGAAAGAGACCCAGTACTTC. Encoded protein: CASSSTGKETQYF.

The chain couples TRBV14 to TRBJ2-3; D uncertain. Germline V gene lookup returns CDR1 SGHDN and CDR2 FVKESK. V shed 5 bases and J shed 3 bases, with 15 bases lying between them. The CDR3 totals 15 residues. Written as DNA, the CDR3 is TGTGCCAGCAGCTCACAACCGACGAAGACAGATACGCAGTATTTT. Amino acids: CASSSQPTKTDTQYF.

The chain is built from TRBV12-3 or TRBV12-4 and TRBJ2-3, with D uncertain. The CDR3 has 16 amino acids. Trimming took 1 base from V and 7 from J, leaving 18 bases between them. The chain's CDR3 is CASSLDRVPRRYTQYF. CDR3 sequence (DNA): TGTGCCAGCAGTTTAGATCGGGTCCCCCGTAGATATACGCAGTATTTT.

V is TRBV5-1 and J is TRBJ2-1; the D gene is possibly TRBD2 (6 bases). V gave up 4 bases and J gave up 6 bases, with 14 bases separating them. The CDR3 covers 14 residues. Germline-derived CDR1 and CDR2 are SGHRS and YFSETQ. CDR3 DNA: TGCGCCAGCAGCCGACAGACCGGGGGCAATGAGCAGTTCTTC. Amino acids: CASSRQTGGNEQFF.

The CDR3 is CASSYTTSTDTQYF. DNA for the CDR3: TGCGCCAGCAGCTACACTACTAGCACAGATACGCAGTATTTT. The chain uses TRBV5-1 and TRBJ2-3; D unresolved. Germline lookup yields CDR1 SGHRS and CDR2 YFSETQ. The germline V and J ends were trimmed by 3 bases and 0 bases, with 8 bases remaining between them. The CDR3 length is 14 residues.

J is TRBJ1-4 and V is TRBV10-3; D is ambiguous. Per the germline V gene, CDR1 is ENHRY and CDR2 is SYGVKD. The CDR3 runs 13 residues. V shed 3 bases and J shed 5 bases, with 7 bases lying between them. The CDR3: CAISDGGNEKLFF. The CDR3 DNA sequence: TGTGCCATCAGTGATGGAGGGAATGAAAAACTGTTTTTT.

The J gene is TRBJ2-5, the V gene TRBV12-3 or TRBV12-4; 9 bases map to TRBD2. V lost 1 base to trimming and J lost 5 bases; unmatched junction nucleotides: 8. CDR3 length: 16 amino acids. This chain's CDR3 is CASSLVSGSSGETQYF. The CDR3 DNA is TGTGCCAGCAGTTTAGTTAGCGGGAGTTCGGGCGAGACCCAGTACTTC.